The 27 T cell receptor beta chains reported below all come from one sample, sequenced in a study of CD8+ T cells in alopecia areata. Isolated RNA was reverse transcribed into cDNA used as the sequencing template. Assay: immunoSEQ multiplex PCR; the TCRdb copy retains only in-frame clones and omits some. Among about 14,000 clones listed, around 50% were seen once. The authors sorted CD4+ cells into CD25+CD127- cells for several patients. The sequenced material came from CD4+ Tregs sorted from blood. The receptors stem from a human donor with alopecia areata.

This chain joins TRBV30 and TRBJ2-5; D is possibly TRBD1 or TRBD2 (5 bases each). The DNA end is a closer match to TRBJ2-7, so the J assignment may be wrong. Per the germline V gene, CDR1 is GTSNPN and CDR2 is SVGIG (reference sequence). This CDR3 comprises 13 residues. The CDR3 protein is CAWSVLGVYEQYF. Here the CDR3 DNA reads TGTGCCTGGAGTGTACTGGGGGTCTACGAGCAGTACTTC.

This clone is medium-sized by share. CDR3 in DNA: TGTGCCAGCAACCCTGTAGTGATCAATACGCAGTATTTT. Translating it yields CASNPVVINTQYF. V is TRBV28 and J is TRBJ2-3; D is uncertain. V lost 7 bases, J lost 7 bases, and 15 bases lay in between. Germline loops: CDR1 MDHEN, CDR2 SYDVKM. This CDR3 contains 13 residues. The full variable domain, in which reference TRBV28 and TRBJ2-3 provide the parts outside the CDR3, is DVKVTQSSRYLVKRTGEKVFLECVQDMDHENMFWYRQDPGLGLRLIYFSYDVKMKEKGDIPEGYSVSREKKERFSLILESASTNQTSMYLCASNPVVINTQYFGPGTRLTVL.

The rearrangement links TRBV15 to TRBJ2-6; 8 nucleotides align to TRBD1. V trimming: 5 bases; J trimming: 0 bases; junction bases outside the gene matches: 6. Germline CDR1 LNHNV, CDR2 YYDKDF (reference sequence). The CDR3 covers 17 residues. The CDR3 protein is CATSAQDRASGANVLTF. CDR3 DNA: TGTGCCACCAGCGCCCAGGACAGGGCCTCTGGGGCCAACGTCCTGACTTTC.

The rearrangement joins TRBV10-3 to TRBJ1-1; D is uncertain. The ends were cut back, 4 bases at V and 0 bases at J, with 6 bases in the middle. CDR3 length: 13 amino acids. Per germline, CDR1 ENHRY and CDR2 SYGVKD. The CDR3 DNA reads as TGTGCCATCAGTGCCCTCATGAACACTGAAGCTTTCTTT. This translates into CAISALMNTEAFF.

Only a few counts were recorded for this clone. The gene calls are TRBV7-8 and TRBJ2-2; 8 nucleotides line up with TRBD2. The CDR3 loop spans 16 amino acids. Germline loops: CDR1 SGHVS, CDR2 FQNEAQ. Trimming cost V 5 bases and J 3 bases; bases outside gene matches: 8. This chain's CDR3 is CASSQIGRGDTGELFF. Written as DNA, the CDR3 is TGTGCCAGCAGCCAAATCGGGAGGGGTGACACCGGGGAGCTGTTTTTT.

This clone was seen only a few times. The rearrangement joins TRBV6-5 to TRBJ2-5; no clear D. V dropped 2 bases and J dropped 4 bases, with 2 bases sitting between them. Germline V gives CDR1 MNHEY, CDR2 SVGAGI. CDR3 size: 11 residues. DNA of the CDR3: TGTGCCAGCAGTTACGGAGAGACCCAGTACTTC. Translating gives CASSYGETQYF.

This chain connects TRBV19 to TRBJ2-5; D gene uncertain. In germline, CDR1 is LNHDA, CDR2 SQIVND (reference sequence). Deletions cut 3 bases from V and 5 bases from J, with 7 bases between. This CDR3 contains 12 residues. CDR3 in DNA: TGTGCCAGTAGTATGGTACCGGAGACCCAGTACTTC. It encodes CASSMVPETQYF.

The rearrangement uses TRBV5-1 and TRBJ2-1, with D unresolved. Germline V gene data show CDR1 as SGHRS and CDR2 as YFSETQ. V lost 4 bases and J 7 bases, leaving 15 bases between the germline ends. The CDR3 totals 14 residues. The CDR3 region is CASSVSPPGNEQFF. In DNA form, the CDR3 reads TGCGCCAGCAGCGTATCCCCTCCCGGGAATGAGCAGTTCTTC.

The chain recombines TRBV25-1 with TRBJ2-1; unclear D gene. V lost 5 bases and J 8 bases, leaving 7 bases between the germline ends. The CDR3 totals 11 residues. Germline values: CDR1 MGHDK, CDR2 SYGVNS. The CDR3 DNA sequence: TGTGCCAGCAGTTTATTGCATGAGCAGTTCTTC. Translated, it gives CASSLLHEQFF.

The chain carries TRBV10-3 and TRBJ2-7; D perhaps matches TRBD1 (5 bases). This CDR3 spans 13 amino acids. Germline CDR1 ENHRY, CDR2 SYGVKD. Trimming took 5 bases from V and 5 from J, leaving 13 bases between them. CDR3 in DNA: TGTGCCATCAGTCGTGGACAAGGCGACGAGCAGTACTTC. Protein: CAISRGQGDEQYF.

V usage is TRBV5-1 and J usage is TRBJ2-3; unclear D gene. This CDR3 has 14 residues. Trimming shortened V by 0 bases and J by 6 bases, and 11 bases separated the two germline ends. CDR1 and CDR2 from the germline V gene are SGHRS and YFSETQ. Written as DNA, the CDR3 is TGCGCCAGCAGCTTGGCCGGCCCTGTGGATACGCAGTATTTT. This translates into CASSLAGPVDTQYF.

The V and J genes are TRBV7-3 and TRBJ2-1; 8 bases are a match to TRBD1. The J segment lost 5 bases and the V segment lost 3 bases, leaving 15 bases of the junction unmatched. The germline gives CDR1 SGHTA, CDR2 FQGTGA. The CDR3 runs to 18 residues. CDR3 coding DNA: TGTGCCAGCAGCTTCGGGACAGGAGGCGTTTTCGGGGACAATGAGCAGTTCTTC. Protein product: CASSFGTGGVFGDNEQFF.

This clone ranks as medium-sized (0.01 to 0.1%). The chain recombines TRBV5-6 with TRBJ2-3; TRBD1 matches at 10 bases. CDR3 length: 16 amino acids. In germline, CDR1 is SGHDT, CDR2 YYEEEE. Unmatched junction bases numbered 6, after V lost 3 bases and J lost 2 bases. The CDR3 coding sequence is TGTGCCAGCAGCTCTTCCGACAGGGGGCTCACAGATACGCAGTATTTT. It codes for CASSSSDRGLTDTQYF.

V is TRBV2 and J is TRBJ2-1; D possibly corresponds to TRBD2 (5 bases). V gave up 7 bases and J gave up 3 bases, with 13 bases separating them. The CDR3 is 14 residues long. The germline V gene has CDR1 SNHLY and CDR2 FYNNEI. In nucleotides, the CDR3 is TGTGCCAGCACCGGTCGCGGGTTCTACAATGAGCAGTTCTTC. This translates into CASTGRGFYNEQFF.

The rearrangement links TRBV19 to TRBJ2-2, with TRBD1 identical over 7 bases. The CDR3 contains 18 residues. Losses at the gene ends were 3 bases for V and 4 bases for J; bases not matched to a gene: 14. In germline, CDR1 is LNHDA, CDR2 SQIVND (reference sequence). CDR3 sequence reads: CASSIFPPGTVGTGELFF. The CDR3 DNA reads as TGTGCCAGTAGTATTTTCCCCCCCGGGACAGTCGGCACCGGGGAGCTGTTTTTT.

The chain recombines TRBV6-6 with TRBJ2-5, with D uncertain. Germline CDR1 is MNHNY and CDR2 is SVGAGI (reference sequence). The CDR3 loop spans 11 amino acids. V lost 6 bases and J lost 5, with 7 bases in between. The CDR3 region is CASRERETQYF. DNA for the CDR3: TGTGCCAGCAGAGAAAGGGAGACCCAGTACTTC.

This chain connects TRBV2 to TRBJ1-4; a possible D gene is TRBD1 (6 bases). The CDR3 contains 14 residues. Germline assignment: CDR1 SNHLY and CDR2 FYNNEI. V lost 7 bases, J lost 2 bases, and 11 bases lay in between. CDR3 in DNA: TGTGCCAGCAACATCAGGGGTACTAATGAAAAACTGTTTTTT. Translating it yields CASNIRGTNEKLFF.

The chain uses TRBV7-8 and TRBJ2-5; D ambiguous. The DNA end favors TRBJ2-7, so the J call may be wrong. CDR1 is SGHVS, CDR2 FQNEAQ, per germline. There are 12 residues in the CDR3. The chain's CDR3 is CASSQGPYEQYF. The CDR3 DNA is TGTGCCAGCAGCCAAGGACCCTACGAGCAGTACTTC.

The V call is TRBV19, the J call TRBJ2-4, with D maybe TRBD1 (5 bases). The CDR3 is made up of 21 amino acids. CDR1 and CDR2 (germline): LNHDA, SQIVND (reference sequence). The germline V and J ends were trimmed by 1 base and 0 bases, with 25 bases remaining between them. The CDR3 DNA is TGTGCCAGTAGTATAGTGCAGGGTCTCCGACATAAAGATCTAGCCAAAAACATTCAGTACTTC. The encoded protein is CASSIVQGLRHKDLAKNIQYF.

This sequence joins TRBV10-3 and TRBJ1-5, with D unresolved. This CDR3 is built from 18 residues. With 3 bases removed from V and 4 bases from J, the gap between germline ends came to 22 bases. Germline loops: CDR1 ENHRY, CDR2 SYGVKD. The chain's CDR3 is CAISDPVRASTRNQPQHF. CDR3 DNA: TGTGCCATCAGTGACCCCGTGAGGGCCTCCACGCGAAATCAGCCCCAGCATTTT.

V is TRBV4-1 and J is TRBJ2-7; no definite D call. The V end lost 5 bases, the J end lost 3 bases, and 11 bases lay between the germline ends. CDR3 size: 13 residues. Per germline, CDR1 MGHRA and CDR2 YSYEKL. The CDR3 here is CASSDQSLYEQYF. The CDR3 coding sequence is TGCGCCAGCAGCGATCAGAGTCTCTACGAGCAGTACTTC.

The V and J genes are TRBV14 and TRBJ2-1; 7 bases fit TRBD1. The junction had 1 base not matched to a gene; V was cut back by 6 bases and J by 5 bases. The CDR3 is 12 amino acids. CDR1 is SGHDN, CDR2 FVKESK, per germline. CDR3 sequence reads: CASRQGNNEQFF. The CDR3 bases are TGTGCCAGCAGACAGGGGAACAATGAGCAGTTCTTC.

The rearrangement uses TRBV18 and TRBJ1-4; D unclear. Germline V gene data show CDR1 as KGHSH and CDR2 as LQKENI. This CDR3 has 15 residues. Trimming cost V 3 bases and J 5 bases, with 13 bases left between them. DNA of the CDR3: TGTGCCAGCTCACCTGGGCCAGCTTCGAATGAAAAACTGTTTTTT. Translation gives CASSPGPASNEKLFF.

V usage is TRBV7-3 and J usage is TRBJ2-1; D is unresolved. Germline-derived CDR1 and CDR2 are SGHTA and FQGTGA. V gave up 5 bases and J gave up 4 bases, with 12 bases separating them. This CDR3 is built from 14 residues. The CDR3 loop reads CASSRDVKYNEQFF. The CDR3 DNA sequence: TGTGCCAGCAGCCGAGACGTTAAATACAATGAGCAGTTCTTC.

The genes are TRBV20-1 and TRBJ2-4; D might be TRBD1 (6 bases). Germline CDR1 and CDR2: DFQATT and SNEGSKA (reference sequence). Trimming cost V 1 base and J 8 bases, with 6 bases left between them. The CDR3 spans 11 residues. CDR3 in DNA: TGCAGTGCTAGAGGACAGGACATTCAGTACTTC. This encodes CSARGQDIQYF.

This clone appeared a few times. V and J are TRBV14 and TRBJ2-3; D unclear. The CDR3 is made up of 12 amino acids. Germline V CDR1 and CDR2: SGHDN, FVKESK. The V gene lost 6 bases and the J gene lost 7 bases, with 11 bases spanning the gap. Here the CDR3 DNA reads TGTGCCAGCAGTCCACAATATCATACGCAGTATTTT. It codes for CASSPQYHTQYF.

Only one count was recorded for this clone. This sequence joins TRBV7-9 and TRBJ1-1; the match to TRBD1 covers 10 bases. CDR3 size: 18 residues. Trimming at V came to 0 bases and at J to 7 bases, leaving 14 bases not matched to a gene. Per the germline V gene, CDR1 is SEHNR and CDR2 is FQNEAQ (reference sequence). This CDR3 is CASSLAISTGGSNFEAFF. The DNA for the CDR3 is TGTGCCAGCAGCTTAGCGATTTCGACAGGGGGCTCAAACTTTGAAGCTTTCTTT.